These 30 T cell receptor beta chains share one sample of origin, sequenced in a study of OX40 agonist ivuxolimab in advanced cancers. TCRdb's table, derived via immunoSEQ multiplex PCR, lists solely in-frame clones and lacks some. The sample has approximately 100,000 clones, 91% seen once. The source was CD4+ or CD8+ T cells sorted from blood, collected in a trial of the OX40 agonist ivuxolimab. The receptors stem from an adult with an advanced solid tumor such as melanoma, head and neck, liver or kidney cancer.

Remarks on this clone: One end of the junction is discordant with germline, which a read error may explain. The rearrangement joins TRBV7-2 to TRBJ2-7; 8 bases agree with TRBD2. This CDR3 spans 14 amino acids. Looked up from germline, CDR1 is SGHTA and CDR2 is FQGNSA. The CDR3 nucleotides are TGTGCCAGCAGCTTAGGGGCGGGAGGCACTCCTACCCTCTTC. Amino acids: CASSLGAGGTPTLF.

This rearrangement joins TRBV6-5 to TRBJ1-1; tentatively, D is TRBD1 (5 bases). This CDR3 is 15 amino acids long. Germline V gene sequence: CDR1 MNHEY, CDR2 SVGAGI. V gave up 3 bases and J gave up 0 bases, with 11 bases separating them. In DNA form, the CDR3 reads TGTGCCAGCAGTTATGATCCAGGGATGAACACTGAAGCTTTCTTT. Its translation: CASSYDPGMNTEAFF.

This chain links TRBV10-2 with TRBJ2-2; possibly TRBD2 for D (5 bases). The V and J ends lost 6 bases and 0 bases respectively, with 11 bases between them. CDR1 WSHSY and CDR2 SAAADI come from the germline V gene. The CDR3 consists of 15 residues. The CDR3: CASRPPGSNTGELFF. Here the CDR3 DNA reads TGCGCCAGCAGACCTCCGGGATCGAACACCGGGGAGCTGTTTTTT.

The gene calls are TRBV4-3 and TRBJ1-3; no clear D. CDR1 and CDR2 from the germline V gene are LGHNA and YSLEER. V was trimmed by 0 bases and J by 0 bases, leaving 12 bases between them. The CDR3 has 17 amino acids. The CDR3 here is CASSQDLGRYSGNTIYF. DNA for the CDR3: TGCGCCAGCAGCCAAGATCTGGGCAGATACTCTGGAAACACCATATATTTT.

The chain joins TRBV9 to TRBJ2-5, with 15 bases identical to TRBD2. The CDR3 length is 17 residues. CDR1 is SGDLS, CDR2 YYNGEE, per germline. The J segment lost 5 bases and the V segment lost 0 bases, leaving 5 bases of the junction unmatched. The CDR3 sequence: CASSVGRTSGRAETQYF. The CDR3 DNA reads TGTGCCAGCAGCGTAGGGCGGACTAGCGGGAGGGCTGAGACCCAGTACTTC.

The chain joins TRBV21-1 to TRBJ2-3; the table gives TRBD2 as D, unverified against the DNA. TRBV21-1 corresponds to a pseudogene. CDR3 length equals 17 residues. CDR3 in amino acids: CASSPGGQRGSTDTQYF. CDR3 DNA: TGTGCCAGCAGCCCCGGAGGGCAGCGGGGGAGCACAGATACGCAGTATTTT.

The chain links TRBV7-2 to TRBJ2-6; weak D call: TRBD1 (5 bases). V gave up 2 bases and J gave up 4 bases, with 12 bases separating them. Germline lookup yields CDR1 SGHTA and CDR2 FQGNSA. This CDR3 is 16 amino acids long. The CDR3 loop is CASSLFKGVGANVLTF. The DNA of the CDR3 is TGTGCCAGCAGCTTATTTAAAGGGGTCGGGGCCAACGTCCTGACTTTC.

The chain joins TRBV11-1 to TRBJ2-2; 7 positions agree with TRBD1. Germline assignment: CDR1 SGHAT and CDR2 FQDESV (reference sequence). The V and J ends lost 5 bases and 2 bases, in that order; junction bases with no gene match: 8. This CDR3 is 16 amino acids long. The CDR3 sequence: CASSVRQGGNTGELFF. The DNA of the CDR3 is TGTGCCAGCAGCGTACGACAGGGCGGTAACACCGGGGAGCTGTTTTTT.

The chain uses TRBV15 and TRBJ2-1; 8 bases are shared with TRBD2. CDR3 length: 16 residues. Per germline, CDR1 LNHNV and CDR2 YYDKDF (reference sequence). The V gene end was trimmed by 6 bases and the J gene end by 2 bases; junction bases not matched to a gene: 9. CDR3 DNA sequence: TGTGCCACCAGAAGGAACCGGGAGGGCCCCTACAATGAGCAGTTCTTC. Amino acid sequence: CATRRNREGPYNEQFF. The full variable domain, completed using reference TRBV15 and TRBJ2-1, is DAMVIQNPRYQVTQFGKPVTLSCSQTLNHNVMYWYQQKSSQAPKLLFHYYDKDFNNEADTPDNFQSRRPNTSFCFLDIRSPGLGDTAMYLCATRRNREGPYNEQFFGPGTRLTVL.

A remark on this clone: The same CDR3 also results from other DNA sequences found in this sample. V usage is TRBV6-5 and J usage is TRBJ1-4; TRBD1 matches 7 bases. The germline gives CDR1 MNHEY, CDR2 SVGAGI. J gave up 3 bases and V 2 bases, and 0 bases lay outside the gene matches. This CDR3 is 14 amino acids long. Here the CDR3 reads CASSYRGPNEKLFF. In nucleotides, the CDR3 is TGTGCCAGCAGTTACAGGGGGCCTAATGAAAAACTGTTTTTT.

The gene calls are TRBV21-1 and TRBJ2-3. TRBV21-1 is deemed a pseudogene. The CDR3 length is 18 residues. For the CDR3, the DNA is TGTGCCAGCAGCAAAGGACGGACTCTTTTGGGGGGCACAGATACGCAGTATTTT. Translating gives CASSKGRTLLGGTDTQYF.

The V and J genes are TRBV4-3 and TRBJ2-5; 11 bases are a match to TRBD2. V shed 3 bases, J shed 4 bases, and the junction held 4 bases outside the gene matches. This CDR3 is 15 amino acids long. CDR1 is LGHNA, CDR2 YSLEER, per germline. CDR3 protein: CASSQRLAGTETQYF. CDR3 in DNA: TGCGCCAGCAGCCAGCGACTAGCGGGAACAGAGACCCAGTACTTC.

The chain links TRBV14 to TRBJ2-1, with TRBD2 matching 8 bases. CDR1 SGHDN and CDR2 FVKESK come from the germline V gene. The length of the CDR3 is 17 residues. V was pared by 3 bases and J by 2 bases, with 9 bases of the junction left unmatched. The CDR3 loop is CASSHLRAGETYNEQFF. The CDR3 nucleotides are TGTGCCAGCAGCCACCTGAGAGCGGGAGAAACCTACAATGAGCAGTTCTTC.

This clone was seen just once. The chain carries TRBV7-9 and TRBJ1-3; TRBD1 matches 9 bases. CDR3 size: 16 residues. Trimming took 7 bases from V and 0 from J; bases not matched to a gene: 7. The V gene's germline CDR1 is SEHNR and CDR2 FQNEAQ (reference sequence). This chain's CDR3 is CASTLQGARSGNTIYF. DNA of the CDR3: TGTGCCAGCACCCTACAGGGGGCCCGCTCTGGAAACACCATATATTTT.

The V and J genes are TRBV4-3 and TRBJ1-2; 9 bases are shared with TRBD1. V shed 5 bases, J shed 7 bases, and the junction held 20 bases outside the gene matches. CDR3 length equals 18 residues. From germline, CDR1 is LGHNA and CDR2 YSLEER. Here the CDR3 reads CASSTGTGLVKKSSGYTF. In DNA, the CDR3 is TGCGCCAGCAGCACCGGGACAGGGCTAGTGAAGAAGTCGTCTGGCTACACCTTC.

This clone was counted only a few times. The chain couples TRBV5-1 to TRBJ1-2; TRBD1 agrees at 8 bases. The CDR3 has 14 residues. Looked up from germline, CDR1 is SGHRS and CDR2 is YFSETQ. V was pared by 0 bases and J by 7 bases, with 5 bases of the junction left unmatched. The CDR3 is CASSLGQGARGYTF. CDR3 nucleotides: TGCGCCAGCAGCTTGGGCCAGGGGGCACGTGGCTACACCTTC.

V is TRBV13 and J is TRBJ2-7, with 7 bases aligning to TRBD1. The germline gives CDR1 PRHDT, CDR2 FYEKMQ (reference sequence). V gave up 4 bases and J gave up 3 bases; unmatched junction bases: 12. The CDR3 is made up of 16 amino acids. CDR3 loop: CASSYWTGSTDYEQYF. The CDR3 nucleotides are TGTGCCAGCAGCTATTGGACAGGATCCACAGACTACGAGCAGTACTTC.

This clone has more than one count but fewer than ten. The gene calls are TRBV5-6 and TRBJ1-5; D is possibly TRBD1 (5 bases). CDR3 length equals 14 residues. CDR1 and CDR2 (germline): SGHDT, YYEEEE. V was pared by 1 base and J by 6 bases, with 11 bases between. CDR3 sequence reads: CASSLRLRGQPQHF. CDR3 nucleotide sequence: TGTGCCAGCAGCTTGAGGTTGAGGGGTCAGCCCCAGCATTTT.

For the CDR3, the DNA is TGTGCCAGTAAATCTGGGACTAGTATTAATGAGCAGTTCTTC. Translation gives CASKSGTSINEQFF. This chain joins TRBV19 and TRBJ2-1; TRBD2 aligns across 8 bases. The CDR3 consists of 14 residues. Trimming at V came to 7 bases and at J to 7 bases, leaving 9 bases not matched to a gene. Germline CDR1 reads LNHDA; CDR2 reads SQIVND (reference sequence).

V gene TRBV7-8 combines with J gene TRBJ2-3; D not resolved. V was pared by 6 bases and J by 4 bases, with 8 bases between. Germline V gene lookup returns CDR1 SGHVS and CDR2 FQNEAQ. The CDR3 has 12 residues. CDR3 DNA: TGTGCCAGCAGTACCTCCCCAGATACGCAGTATTTT. Protein: CASSTSPDTQYF.

The rearrangement links TRBV28 to TRBJ2-2; 7 nucleotides align to TRBD2. CDR3 length: 15 residues. CDR1 is MDHEN, CDR2 SYDVKM, per germline. Germline trimming cut 11 bases from V and 1 base from J; bases unmatched to any gene: 10. CDR3 nucleotides: TGTGCCGCCGAGGGCAGGACTAGGAACACCGGGGAGCTGTTTTTT. Amino acids: CAAEGRTRNTGELFF.

The chain employs TRBV18 and TRBJ2-1; 10 bases agree with TRBD2. Germline V gene sequence: CDR1 KGHSH, CDR2 LQKENI. CDR3 size: 16 residues. V trimming: 6 bases; J trimming: 6 bases; junction bases outside the gene matches: 11. The CDR3 DNA is TGTGCCAGCTCCCCCGCGTTCAGCGGGAGGGGCAATGAGCAGTTCTTC. It encodes CASSPAFSGRGNEQFF.

The chain is built from TRBV7-2 and TRBJ2-7, with 12 positions matching TRBD2. CDR3 size: 16 residues. The V gene end was trimmed by 5 bases and the J gene end by 2 bases; junction bases not matched to a gene: 7. The germline V gene has CDR1 SGHTA and CDR2 FQGNSA. CDR3 protein: CASSRTSGRIPYEQYF. CDR3 bases: TGTGCCAGCAGCAGAACTAGCGGGAGGATCCCCTACGAGCAGTACTTC.

The chain is built from TRBV28 and TRBJ2-1; tentative D call: TRBD2 (6 bases). Germline V lookup: CDR1 MDHEN, CDR2 SYDVKM. The CDR3 totals 13 residues. V lost 7 bases and J 9 bases, leaving 16 bases between the germline ends. Here the CDR3 reads CASIHGGSVEQFF. CDR3 in DNA: TGTGCCAGCATCCATGGGGGGAGCGTTGAGCAGTTCTTC.

The chain joins TRBV2 to TRBJ2-6, with 9 bases that match TRBD1. Germline V gives CDR1 SNHLY, CDR2 FYNNEI. The trim removed 6 bases at V and 4 bases at J, leaving 4 bases unmatched. The CDR3 extends over 15 amino acids. DNA of the CDR3: TGTGCCAGCAGCGTACAGGGGGCCGGGGCCAACGTCCTGACTTTC. Translation: CASSVQGAGANVLTF.

This rearrangement joins TRBV19 to TRBJ2-7; TRBD2 matches at 8 bases. The CDR3 runs 16 residues. Per germline, CDR1 LNHDA and CDR2 SQIVND (reference sequence). With V trimmed by 7 bases and J by 0 bases, 11 bases remained unmatched. Written as DNA, the CDR3 is TGTGCCAGTACCTCCCGTGGTAGCGGGAACTCCTACGAGCAGTACTTC. This codes for CASTSRGSGNSYEQYF.

The gene calls are TRBV6-5 and TRBJ2-7; D is ambiguous. CDR3 length: 13 residues. V gave up 2 bases and J gave up 1 base, with 6 bases separating them. Germline V gene sequence: CDR1 MNHEY, CDR2 SVGAGI. CDR3 sequence (DNA): TGTGCCAGCAGTTACCAGCTTTCCTACGAGCAGTACTTC. This codes for CASSYQLSYEQYF.

The chain has TRBV28 and TRBJ2-7, with 12 bases fitting TRBD2. Germline CDR1 is MDHEN and CDR2 is SYDVKM. The trim removed 6 bases at V and 3 bases at J, leaving 6 bases unmatched. The CDR3 consists of 15 residues. In DNA form, the CDR3 reads TGTGCCAGCAGGGTTGGACTAGCGGGGAACTACGAGCAGTACTTC. Its translation is CASRVGLAGNYEQYF.

This sequence joins TRBV4-1 and TRBJ2-3; D gene uncertain. Per germline, CDR1 MGHRA and CDR2 YSYEKL. V was shortened by 4 bases and J by 6 bases, with 20 bases between the two germline ends. This CDR3 contains 16 residues. The CDR3 protein is CASSPKRSDLADTQYF. CDR3 DNA: TGCGCCAGCAGCCCAAAGAGGTCGGATCTGGCGGATACGCAGTATTTT.

The chain couples TRBV4-1 to TRBJ2-7; 14 nucleotides line up with TRBD2. The trim removed 4 bases at V and 2 bases at J, leaving 4 bases unmatched. The CDR3 runs 16 residues. Germline assignment: CDR1 MGHRA and CDR2 YSYEKL. DNA for the CDR3: TGCGCCAGCAGCCCGGGACTAGCGGGAGTTACCTACGAGCAGTACTTC. It translates to CASSPGLAGVTYEQYF.